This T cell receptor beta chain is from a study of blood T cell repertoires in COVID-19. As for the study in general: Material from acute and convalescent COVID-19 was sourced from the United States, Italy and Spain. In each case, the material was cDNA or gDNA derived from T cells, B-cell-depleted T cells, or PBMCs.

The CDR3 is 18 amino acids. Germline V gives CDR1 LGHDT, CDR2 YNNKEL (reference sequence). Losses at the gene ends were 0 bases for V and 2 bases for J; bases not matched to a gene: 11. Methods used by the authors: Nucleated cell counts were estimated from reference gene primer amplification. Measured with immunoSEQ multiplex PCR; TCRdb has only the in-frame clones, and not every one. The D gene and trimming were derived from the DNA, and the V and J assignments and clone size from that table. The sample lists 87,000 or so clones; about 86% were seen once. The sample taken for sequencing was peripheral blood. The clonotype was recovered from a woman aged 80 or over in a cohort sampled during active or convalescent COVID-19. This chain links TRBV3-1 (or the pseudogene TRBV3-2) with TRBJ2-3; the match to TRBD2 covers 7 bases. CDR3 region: CASSQDRRGGSSTDTQYF. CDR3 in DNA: TGTGCCAGCAGCCAAGATAGAAGGGGCGGGAGTTCCACAGATACGCAGTATTTT.